The clone carrying this TCR beta chain was seen many times. Its antigen is unknown. This entry is derived from a study of T cells in Graves' hyperthyroidism and ophthalmopathy. Study-level information: Specimen type is peripheral blood, collected at initial diagnosis prior to any treatment. Findings and limits, study-wide: A model using 13 V-J features told ophthalmopathy apart from stable hyperthyroidism.

Amplification of TCR beta CDR3 regions was performed using RNA transcripts as template. In the first-round RT-PCR of the TCR CDR3, the HTBI primer set was used. MiXCR, applied by TCRdb to the multiplex PCR reads, yields one record per CDR3 protein. The table includes about 840,000 distinct CDR3 sequences, around 38% detected once. The junction had 8 bases not matched to a gene; V was cut back by 5 bases and J by 5 bases. The CDR3 totals 15 residues. The germline V gene has CDR1 LNHNV and CDR2 YYDKDF (reference sequence). It was considered stable Graves' hyperthyroidism when ophthalmopathy did not progress within 18 months.

The sequenced sample was blood. This chain joins TRBV15 and TRBJ2-7; 11 nucleotides line up with TRBD2. This clonotype originated in a man in his late teens or twenties with Graves' hyperthyroidism. CDR3 sequence reads: CATSPASGRSDEQYF. The CDR3 coding sequence is TGTGCCACCAGCCCTGCTAGCGGGAGGAGCGACGAGCAGTACTTC.